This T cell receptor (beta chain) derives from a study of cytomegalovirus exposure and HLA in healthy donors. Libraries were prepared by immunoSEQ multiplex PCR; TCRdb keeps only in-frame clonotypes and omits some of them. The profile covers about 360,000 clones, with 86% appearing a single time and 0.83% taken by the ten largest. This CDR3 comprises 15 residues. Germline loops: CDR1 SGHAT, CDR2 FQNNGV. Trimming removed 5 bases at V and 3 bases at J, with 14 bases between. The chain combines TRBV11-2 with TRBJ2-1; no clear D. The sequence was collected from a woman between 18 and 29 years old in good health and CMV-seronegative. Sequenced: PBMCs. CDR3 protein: CASSPRLENYNEQFF. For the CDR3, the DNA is TGTGCCAGCAGCCCGCGACTGGAGAACTACAATGAGCAGTTCTTC.